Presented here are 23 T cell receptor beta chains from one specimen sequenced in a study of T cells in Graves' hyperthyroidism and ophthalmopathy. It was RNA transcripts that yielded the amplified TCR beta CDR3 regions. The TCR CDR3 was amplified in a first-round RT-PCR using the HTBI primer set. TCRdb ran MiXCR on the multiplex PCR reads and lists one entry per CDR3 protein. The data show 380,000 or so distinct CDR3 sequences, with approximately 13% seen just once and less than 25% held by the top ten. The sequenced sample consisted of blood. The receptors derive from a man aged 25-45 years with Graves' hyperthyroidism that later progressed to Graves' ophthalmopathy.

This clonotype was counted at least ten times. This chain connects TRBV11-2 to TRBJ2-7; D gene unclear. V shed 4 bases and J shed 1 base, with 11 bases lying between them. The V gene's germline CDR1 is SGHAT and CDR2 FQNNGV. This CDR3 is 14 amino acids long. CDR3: CASSYGVGSYEQYF. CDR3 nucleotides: TGTGCCAGCAGCTATGGGGTTGGGTCCTACGAGCAGTACTTC.

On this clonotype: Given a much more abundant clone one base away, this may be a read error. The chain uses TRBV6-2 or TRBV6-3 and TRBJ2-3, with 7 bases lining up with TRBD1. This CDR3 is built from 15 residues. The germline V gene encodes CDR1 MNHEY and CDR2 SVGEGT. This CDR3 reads CAISYAGGITDTQYF. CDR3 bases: TGTGCCATCAGTTATGCAGGGGGAATAACAGATACGCAGTATTTT.

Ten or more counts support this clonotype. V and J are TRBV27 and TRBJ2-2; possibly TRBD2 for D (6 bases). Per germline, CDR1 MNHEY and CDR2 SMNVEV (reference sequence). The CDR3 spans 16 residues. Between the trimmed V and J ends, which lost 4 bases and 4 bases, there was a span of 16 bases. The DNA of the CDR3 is TGTGCCAGCAGTTCCCCCCGCGGGGCAATCACCGGGGAGCTGTTTTTT. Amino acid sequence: CASSSPRGAITGELFF.

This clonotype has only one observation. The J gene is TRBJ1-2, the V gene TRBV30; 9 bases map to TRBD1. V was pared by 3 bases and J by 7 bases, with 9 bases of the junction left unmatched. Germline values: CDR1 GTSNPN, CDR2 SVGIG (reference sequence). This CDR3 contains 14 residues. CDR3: CAWRVQGAFRGYTF. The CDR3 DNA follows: TGTGCCTGGAGGGTACAGGGGGCGTTTCGTGGCTACACCTTC. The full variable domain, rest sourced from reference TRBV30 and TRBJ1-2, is SQTIHQWPATLVQPVGSPLSLECTVEGTSNPNLYWYRQAAGRGLQLLFYSVGIGQISSEVPQNLSASRPQDRQFILSSKKLLLSDSGFYLCAWRVQGAFRGYTFGSGTRLTVV.

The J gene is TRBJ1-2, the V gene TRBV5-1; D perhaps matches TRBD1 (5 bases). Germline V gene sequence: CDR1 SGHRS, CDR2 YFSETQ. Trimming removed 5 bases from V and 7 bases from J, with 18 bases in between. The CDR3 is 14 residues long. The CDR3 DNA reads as TGCGCCAGCAGTCTGACCCTTGGGGACGGTGGCTACACCTTC. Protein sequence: CASSLTLGDGGYTF.

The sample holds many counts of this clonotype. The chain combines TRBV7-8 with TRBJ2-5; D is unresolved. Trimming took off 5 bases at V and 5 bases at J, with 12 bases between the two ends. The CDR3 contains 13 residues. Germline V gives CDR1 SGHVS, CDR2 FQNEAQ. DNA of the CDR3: TGTGCCAGCAGCCAGAGTAGGGATGAGACCCAGTACTTC. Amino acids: CASSQSRDETQYF.

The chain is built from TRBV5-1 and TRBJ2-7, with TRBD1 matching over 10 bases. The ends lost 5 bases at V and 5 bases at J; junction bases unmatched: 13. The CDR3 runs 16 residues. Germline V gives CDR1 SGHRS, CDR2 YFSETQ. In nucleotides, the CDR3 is TGCGCCAGCAGTTTTTTACCGGGACAGGGGTCCCACGAGCAGTACTTC. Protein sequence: CASSFLPGQGSHEQYF.

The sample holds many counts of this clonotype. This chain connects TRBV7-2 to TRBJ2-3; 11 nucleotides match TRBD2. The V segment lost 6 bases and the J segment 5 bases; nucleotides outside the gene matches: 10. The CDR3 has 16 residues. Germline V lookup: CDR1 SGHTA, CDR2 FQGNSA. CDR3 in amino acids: CASSVRLAGFGDTQYF. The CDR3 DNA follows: TGTGCCAGCAGTGTCCGACTAGCGGGGTTTGGAGATACGCAGTATTTT.

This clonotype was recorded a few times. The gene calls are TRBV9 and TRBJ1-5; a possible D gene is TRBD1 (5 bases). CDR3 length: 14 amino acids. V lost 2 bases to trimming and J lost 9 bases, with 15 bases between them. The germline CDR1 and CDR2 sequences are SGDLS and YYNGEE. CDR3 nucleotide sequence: TGTGCCAGCAGCGTTGGGGGGAGTTCATGGCCCCAGCATTTT. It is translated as CASSVGGSSWPQHF.

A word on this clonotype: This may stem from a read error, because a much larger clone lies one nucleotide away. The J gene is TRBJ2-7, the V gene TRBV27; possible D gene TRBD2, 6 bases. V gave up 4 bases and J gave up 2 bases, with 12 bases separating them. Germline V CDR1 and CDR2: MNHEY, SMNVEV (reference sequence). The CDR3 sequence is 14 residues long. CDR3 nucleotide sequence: TGTGCCAGCAGTTGGGAGGCGGTGGCCTACGAGCAGTACTTC. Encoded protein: CASSWEAVAYEQYF.

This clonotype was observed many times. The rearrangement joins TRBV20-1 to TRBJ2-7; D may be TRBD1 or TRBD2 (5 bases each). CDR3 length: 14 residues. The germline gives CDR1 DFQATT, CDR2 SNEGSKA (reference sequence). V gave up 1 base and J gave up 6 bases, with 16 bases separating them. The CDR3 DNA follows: TGCAGTGCTAGAGTACATGACCCAGGGACCGAGCAGTACTTC. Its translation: CSARVHDPGTEQYF.

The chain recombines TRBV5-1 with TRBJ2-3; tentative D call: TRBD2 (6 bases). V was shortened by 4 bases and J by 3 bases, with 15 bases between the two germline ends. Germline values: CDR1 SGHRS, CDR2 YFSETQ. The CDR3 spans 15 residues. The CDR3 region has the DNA TGCGCCAGCAGCCCCCCCGTGGGGGGAACAGATACGCAGTATTTT. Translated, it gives CASSPPVGGTDTQYF.

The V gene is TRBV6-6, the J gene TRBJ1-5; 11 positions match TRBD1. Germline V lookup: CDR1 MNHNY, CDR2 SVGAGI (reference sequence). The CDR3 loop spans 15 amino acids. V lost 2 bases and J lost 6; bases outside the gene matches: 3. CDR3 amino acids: CASSYLDRGPQPQHF. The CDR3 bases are TGTGCCAGCAGTTACCTGGACAGGGGGCCTCAGCCCCAGCATTTT.

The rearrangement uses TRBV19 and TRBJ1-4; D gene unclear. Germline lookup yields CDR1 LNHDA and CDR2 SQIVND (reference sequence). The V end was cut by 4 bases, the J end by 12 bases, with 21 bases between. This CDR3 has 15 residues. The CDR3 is CASSNVMGMDDQLFF. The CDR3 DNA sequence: TGTGCCAGTAGTAACGTTATGGGGATGGATGATCAACTGTTTTTT. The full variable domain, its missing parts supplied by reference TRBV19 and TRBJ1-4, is DGGITQSPKYLFRKEGQNVTLSCEQNLNHDAMYWYRQDPGQGLRLIYYSQIVNDFQKGDIAEGYSVSREKKESFPLTVTSAQKNPTAFYLCASSNVMGMDDQLFFGSGTQLSVL.

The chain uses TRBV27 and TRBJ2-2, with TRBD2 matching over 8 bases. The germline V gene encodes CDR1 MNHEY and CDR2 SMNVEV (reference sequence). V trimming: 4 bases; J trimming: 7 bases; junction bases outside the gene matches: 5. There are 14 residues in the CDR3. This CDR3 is CASSSGGAFGELFF. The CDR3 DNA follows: TGTGCCAGCAGTTCCGGGGGGGCCTTCGGGGAGCTGTTTTTT.

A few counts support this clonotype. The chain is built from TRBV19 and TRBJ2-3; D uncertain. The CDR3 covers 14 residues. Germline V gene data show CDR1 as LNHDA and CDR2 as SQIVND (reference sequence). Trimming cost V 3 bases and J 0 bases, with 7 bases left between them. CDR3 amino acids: CASSIRRSTDTQYF. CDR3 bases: TGTGCCAGTAGTATCCGGCGAAGCACAGATACGCAGTATTTT.

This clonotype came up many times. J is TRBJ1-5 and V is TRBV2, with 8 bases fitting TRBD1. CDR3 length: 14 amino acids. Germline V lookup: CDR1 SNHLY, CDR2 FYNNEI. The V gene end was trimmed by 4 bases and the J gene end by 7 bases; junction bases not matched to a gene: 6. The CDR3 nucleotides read TGTGCCAGCAGTGGCGGACAGGGATCGCAGCCCCAGCATTTT. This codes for CASSGGQGSQPQHF.

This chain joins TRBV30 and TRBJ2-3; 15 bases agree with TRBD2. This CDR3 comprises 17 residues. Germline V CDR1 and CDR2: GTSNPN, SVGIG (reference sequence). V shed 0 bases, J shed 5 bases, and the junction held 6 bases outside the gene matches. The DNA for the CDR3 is TGTGCCTGGAGTGTAGGACTAGCGGGGGGGCCTGGAGATACGCAGTATTTT. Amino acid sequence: CAWSVGLAGGPGDTQYF.

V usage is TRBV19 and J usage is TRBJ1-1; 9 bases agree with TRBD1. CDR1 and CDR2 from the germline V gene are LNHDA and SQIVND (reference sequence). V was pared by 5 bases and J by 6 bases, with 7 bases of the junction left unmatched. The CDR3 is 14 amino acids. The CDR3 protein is CASSLGQGIPEAFF. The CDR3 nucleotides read TGTGCCAGTAGTCTGGGACAGGGAATTCCTGAAGCTTTCTTT. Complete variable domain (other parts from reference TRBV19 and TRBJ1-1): DGGITQSPKYLFRKEGQNVTLSCEQNLNHDAMYWYRQDPGQGLRLIYYSQIVNDFQKGDIAEGYSVSREKKESFPLTVTSAQKNPTAFYLCASSLGQGIPEAFFGQGTRLTVV.

The CDR3 DNA reads as TGTGCTAGTGGTTCGATCACAGGGGGCAAAGGCTACACCTTC. This gives the protein CASGSITGGKGYTF. This chain links TRBV12-5 with TRBJ1-2; 9 bases align to TRBD1. Unmatched junction bases numbered 8, after V lost 4 bases and J lost 8 bases. The CDR3 is 14 residues long. Germline V gene sequence: CDR1 LGHNT, CDR2 FRNRAP.

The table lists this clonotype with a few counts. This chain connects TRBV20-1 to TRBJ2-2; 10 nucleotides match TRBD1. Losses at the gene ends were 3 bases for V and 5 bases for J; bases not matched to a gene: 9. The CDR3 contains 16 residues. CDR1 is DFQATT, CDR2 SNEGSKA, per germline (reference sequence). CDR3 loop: CSARRTGGRGTGELFF. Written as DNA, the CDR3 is TGCAGTGCTAGGAGGACAGGGGGGCGCGGAACCGGGGAGCTGTTTTTT.

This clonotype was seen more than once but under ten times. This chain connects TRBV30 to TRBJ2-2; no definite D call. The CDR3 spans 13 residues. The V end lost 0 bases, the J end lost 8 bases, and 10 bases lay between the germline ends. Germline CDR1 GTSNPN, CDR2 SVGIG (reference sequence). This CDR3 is CAWSVFLAGELFF. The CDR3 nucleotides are TGTGCCTGGAGTGTTTTTTTAGCTGGGGAGCTGTTTTTT.

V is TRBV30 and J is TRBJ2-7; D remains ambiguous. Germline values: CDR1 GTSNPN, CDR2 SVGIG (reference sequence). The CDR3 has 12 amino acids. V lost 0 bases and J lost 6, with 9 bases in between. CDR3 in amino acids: CAWSVGPPEQYF. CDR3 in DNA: TGTGCCTGGAGTGTTGGTCCCCCCGAGCAGTACTTC. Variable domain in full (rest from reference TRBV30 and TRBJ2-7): SQTIHQWPATLVQPVGSPLSLECTVEGTSNPNLYWYRQAAGRGLQLLFYSVGIGQISSEVPQNLSASRPQDRQFILSSKKLLLSDSGFYLCAWSVGPPEQYFGPGTRLTVT.